The clone carrying this T cell receptor beta chain was seen many times. In germline, CDR1 is SGDLS, CDR2 YYNGEE. CDR3 length: 15 residues. V was trimmed by 1 base and J by 4 bases, leaving 15 bases between them. This sample is part of a study of blood T cells in healthy people across ages. A second PCR of roughly 7 to 11 cycles used a sample-barcoded 5' primer and a J-beta primer mix. TCRdb used MiXCR to reprocess the 5' RACE reads, holding one entry per CDR3 protein. In the table there are 800,000 to 950,000 distinct CDR3 sequences, 25% to 30% of which are singletons. The authors drew around 11 milliliters of peripheral blood from each donor. In addition, the sample was reused for a study of T cells of mothers and their children.

Sequencing was done on a sample of blood. The origin of this receptor is a middle-aged woman in good health. This chain uses TRBV9 with TRBJ2-7; TRBD2 might be the D (5 bases). The DNA of the CDR3 is TGTGCCAGCAGCGTATCAGCGGCAGGAGCTTACGAGCAGTACTTC. Amino acid sequence: CASSVSAAGAYEQYF.